This T cell receptor beta chain derives from a study of blood T cell repertoires in COVID-19. Study details: The samples span acute and convalescent COVID-19 from the United States, Italy and Spain. PBMCs, B-cell-depleted T cells, or T cells were the source of the cDNA or gDNA that made up the material.

CDR3 length: 16 amino acids. V lost 4 bases, J lost 2 bases, and 15 bases lay in between. Germline CDR1 is SGHTA and CDR2 is FQGNSA. Original data processing: Cell counts per sample came from amplifying reference gene primers. The method was immunoSEQ multiplex PCR; TCRdb's version includes in-frame clones alone and lacks a portion of them. The D gene and trimming were derived from the DNA, and the V and J assignments and clone size from that table. This sample carries about 210,000 clones, approximately 78% of them seen once, and the ten largest clones take 9.5% to 15%. This chain connects TRBV7-2 to TRBJ2-1, with D possibly TRBD2 on 6 matching bases. The specimen sequenced was peripheral blood. This clonotype originated in a woman between 40 and 50 years old with acute or convalescent COVID-19. CDR3 in DNA: TGTGCCAGCAGCTCCCGCTGGCGGGAAGCCTACAATGAGCAGTTCTTC. Its translation: CASSSRWREAYNEQFF.